Sequencing of this TCR beta chain was carried out in a study of blood T cells in healthy people across ages. A sample-barcoded 5' primer and a J-beta primer mix were used in a second PCR of roughly 7 to 11 cycles. TCRdb itself ran the 5' RACE reads through MiXCR, one entry per CDR3 protein. The repertoire holds 550,000 to 800,000 distinct CDR3 sequences, over 20% seen once, with under 4% in the top ten. The length of the CDR3 is 14 residues. Germline values: CDR1 ENHRY, CDR2 SYGVKD. There are a few counts of this clonotype. Sequences were obtained from blood. The clonotype originates from a man between 65 and 79 years old in good health. The J gene is TRBJ2-5, the V gene TRBV10-3; D may be TRBD2 (5 bases). The J call is in doubt because the DNA end fits TRBJ2-7 better. CDR3 protein: CAISDGERTYEQYF. For the CDR3, the DNA is TGTGCCATCAGTGACGGGGAGAGAACCTACGAGCAGTACTTC.